Reported below is one T cell receptor beta chain. Per the original methods: How many nucleated cells were present was estimated from reference gene primer amplification. The repertoire was sequenced with immunoSEQ multiplex PCR; TCRdb's copy has only in-frame clones and lacks some. V and J calls and clone size are copied from that table; D and trimming were computed from the DNA. The repertoire has some 74,000 clones, 65% to 85% of them found once; the top ten carry 4.8%. V trimming: 6 bases; J trimming: 5 bases; junction bases outside the gene matches: 4. The germline gives CDR1 SNHLY, CDR2 FYNNEI. CDR3 length: 13 amino acids. This specimen belongs to a study of blood T cell repertoires in COVID-19. About the research overall: Italy, Spain and the United States were the sources of the convalescent and acute COVID-19 samples. T cells, B-cell-depleted T cells, or PBMCs supplied cDNA or gDNA.

Material for sequencing was peripheral blood. This TCR derives from a woman older than 75 with active or convalescent COVID-19. The V gene is TRBV2, the J gene TRBJ2-5, with 9 bases that match TRBD2. DNA for the CDR3: TGTGCCAGCAGAGCTAGCGGGGCGGAGACCCAGTACTTC. Translation: CASRASGAETQYF.